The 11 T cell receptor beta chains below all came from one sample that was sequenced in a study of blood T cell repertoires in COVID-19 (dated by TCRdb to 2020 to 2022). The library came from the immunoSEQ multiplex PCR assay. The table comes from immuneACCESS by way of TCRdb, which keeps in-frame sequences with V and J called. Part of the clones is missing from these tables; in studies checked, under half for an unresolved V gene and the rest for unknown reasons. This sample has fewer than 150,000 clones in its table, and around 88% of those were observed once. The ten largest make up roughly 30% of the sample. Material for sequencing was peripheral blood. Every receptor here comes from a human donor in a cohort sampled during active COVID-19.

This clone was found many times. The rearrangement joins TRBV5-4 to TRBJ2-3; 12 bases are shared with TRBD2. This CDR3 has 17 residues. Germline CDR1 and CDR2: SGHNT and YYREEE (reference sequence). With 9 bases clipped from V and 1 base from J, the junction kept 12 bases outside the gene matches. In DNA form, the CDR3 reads TGTGCCACCTCTCTTACAGGACTAGCGGGGCGCACAGATACGCAGTATTTT. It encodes CATSLTGLAGRTDTQYF.

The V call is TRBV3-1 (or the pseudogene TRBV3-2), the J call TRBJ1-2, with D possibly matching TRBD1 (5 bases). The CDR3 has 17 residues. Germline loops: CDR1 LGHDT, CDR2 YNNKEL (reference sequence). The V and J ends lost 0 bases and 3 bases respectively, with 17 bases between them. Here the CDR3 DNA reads TGTGCCAGCAGCCAAGAGGGGCACCGGGACTCTGACTATGGCTACACCTTC. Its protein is CASSQEGHRDSDYGYTF.

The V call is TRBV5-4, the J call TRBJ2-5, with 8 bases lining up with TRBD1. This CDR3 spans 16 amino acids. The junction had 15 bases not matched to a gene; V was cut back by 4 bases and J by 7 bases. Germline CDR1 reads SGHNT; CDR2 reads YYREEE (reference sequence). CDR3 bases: TGTGCCAGCAGCCCTACCTCGACAGGGGACCTGGGGACCCAGTACTTC. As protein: CASSPTSTGDLGTQYF.

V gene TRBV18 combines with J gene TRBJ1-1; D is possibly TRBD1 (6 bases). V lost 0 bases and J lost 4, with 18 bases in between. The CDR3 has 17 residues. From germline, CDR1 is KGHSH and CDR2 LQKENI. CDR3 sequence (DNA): TGTGCCAGCTCACCACCGGGACAAAGGATTGGTGGCACTGAAGCTTTCTTT. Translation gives CASSPPGQRIGGTEAFF.

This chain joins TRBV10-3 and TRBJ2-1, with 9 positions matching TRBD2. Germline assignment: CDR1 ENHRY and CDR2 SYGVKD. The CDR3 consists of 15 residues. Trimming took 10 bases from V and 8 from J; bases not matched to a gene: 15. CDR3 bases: TGTGCCAACCGGGCGGGGGGGCAGGCGGCAGATGAGCAGTTCTTC. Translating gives CANRAGGQAADEQFF.

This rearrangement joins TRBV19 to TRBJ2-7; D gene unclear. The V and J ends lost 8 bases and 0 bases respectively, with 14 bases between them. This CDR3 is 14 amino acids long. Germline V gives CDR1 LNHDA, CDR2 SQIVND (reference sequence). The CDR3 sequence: CASRSSVNSYEQYF. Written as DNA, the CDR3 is TGTGCCAGTCGTTCGTCGGTGAACTCCTACGAGCAGTACTTC.

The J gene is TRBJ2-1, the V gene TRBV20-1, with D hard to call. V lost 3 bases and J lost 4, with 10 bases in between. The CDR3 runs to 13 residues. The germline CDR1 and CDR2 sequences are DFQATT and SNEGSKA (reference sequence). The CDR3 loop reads CSASKAGYNEQFF. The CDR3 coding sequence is TGCAGTGCTAGTAAAGCCGGGTACAATGAGCAGTTCTTC.

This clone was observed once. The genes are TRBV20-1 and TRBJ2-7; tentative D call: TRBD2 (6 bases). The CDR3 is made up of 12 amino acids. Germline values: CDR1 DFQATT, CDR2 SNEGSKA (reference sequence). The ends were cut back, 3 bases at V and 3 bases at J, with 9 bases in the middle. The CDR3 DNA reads TGCAGTGCTAGTCAGGGAGGCTACGAGCAGTACTTC. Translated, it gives CSASQGGYEQYF.

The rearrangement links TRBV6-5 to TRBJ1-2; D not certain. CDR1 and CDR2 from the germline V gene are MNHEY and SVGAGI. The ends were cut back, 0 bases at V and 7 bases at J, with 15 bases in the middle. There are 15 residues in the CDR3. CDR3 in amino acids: CASSYSAGNFGGYTF. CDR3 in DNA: TGTGCCAGCAGTTACTCAGCGGGGAATTTCGGTGGCTACACCTTC.

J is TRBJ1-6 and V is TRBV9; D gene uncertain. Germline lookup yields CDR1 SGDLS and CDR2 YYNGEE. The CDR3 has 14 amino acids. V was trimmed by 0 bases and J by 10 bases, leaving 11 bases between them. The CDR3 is CASSVDPQNSPLHF. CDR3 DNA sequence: TGTGCCAGCAGCGTAGATCCCCAGAACTCACCCCTCCACTTT.

The CDR3, as DNA: TGTGCCAGCAGCACTCGACGTACCGGGACAGGGGTCTATGGCTACACCTTC. Translating gives CASSTRRTGTGVYGYTF. V and J are TRBV7-8 and TRBJ1-2, with 10 bases matching TRBD1. With 5 bases clipped from V and 4 bases from J, the junction kept 13 bases outside the gene matches. CDR1 is SGHVS, CDR2 FQNEAQ, per germline. The CDR3 spans 17 residues.